The 27 T cell receptor beta chains listed next were all sequenced from one sample in a study of blood T cell repertoires in COVID-19. Profiling relied on immunoSEQ multiplex PCR, and the TCRdb table lists in-frame clones only, not all of them. The table has 200,000 to 250,000 clones, around 84% seen once. Sequenced input: peripheral blood. These receptors came from a man younger than 40 with active or convalescent COVID-19.

V is TRBV2 and J is TRBJ1-2; D uncertain. The CDR3 length is 14 residues. Looked up from germline, CDR1 is SNHLY and CDR2 is FYNNEI. Trimming stripped 4 bases from V and 0 bases from J, with 9 bases between. CDR3 DNA sequence: TGTGCCAGCAGTGGTCGGCAGGCTAACTATGGCTACACCTTC. Its protein is CASSGRQANYGYTF.

The V and J genes are TRBV28 and TRBJ1-1; tentative D call: TRBD1 (5 bases). CDR1 and CDR2 (germline): MDHEN, SYDVKM. Deletions cut 1 base from V and 3 bases from J, with 15 bases between. CDR3 length: 16 residues. CDR3 region: CASSLFRTQGYTEAFF. In DNA, the CDR3 is TGTGCCAGCAGTTTATTCCGGACCCAGGGATACACTGAAGCTTTCTTT. The whole variable domain, remainder taken from reference TRBV28 and TRBJ1-1, is DVKVTQSSRYLVKRTGEKVFLECVQDMDHENMFWYRQDPGLGLRLIYFSYDVKMKEKGDIPEGYSVSREKKERFSLILESASTNQTSMYLCASSLFRTQGYTEAFFGQGTRLTVV.

The DNA of the CDR3 is TGTGCCAGCAGTGAAACAGGACAGGGTAGTCAGCCCCAGCATTTT. It yields the protein CASSETGQGSQPQHF. The chain couples TRBV2 to TRBJ1-5; 8 bases are a match to TRBD1. The V segment lost 2 bases and the J segment 6 bases; nucleotides outside the gene matches: 6. The CDR3 totals 15 residues. Germline CDR1 is SNHLY and CDR2 is FYNNEI.

The rearrangement uses TRBV11-2 and TRBJ2-5, with 8 bases fitting TRBD2. Germline assignment: CDR1 SGHAT and CDR2 FQNNGV. The CDR3 has 16 amino acids. V lost 5 bases and J lost 0; bases outside the gene matches: 8. CDR3 nucleotide sequence: TGTGCCAGCAGCCCCCGTACAGCGGGGGACCAAGAGACCCAGTACTTC. It yields the protein CASSPRTAGDQETQYF.

V is TRBV6-6 and J is TRBJ1-6; TRBD1 agrees at 9 bases. The germline V gene has CDR1 MNHNY and CDR2 SVGAGI (reference sequence). CDR3 length: 14 amino acids. J lost 10 bases, V lost 6 bases, and 7 bases had no gene match. The CDR3 region has the DNA TGTGCCAGCAGCCCCGACAGGGGGAACTCACCCCTCCACTTT. The encoded protein is CASSPDRGNSPLHF.

This chain links TRBV24-1 with TRBJ2-1; D is perhaps TRBD2 (5 bases). Deletions cut 3 bases from V and 11 bases from J, with 19 bases between. This CDR3 is built from 15 residues. The germline V gene encodes CDR1 KGHDR and CDR2 SFDVKD. The CDR3 reads CATSDRTGIPYKQFF. Here the CDR3 DNA reads TGTGCCACCAGTGATCGGACCGGGATTCCTTATAAGCAGTTCTTC.

The chain employs TRBV27 and TRBJ2-3; TRBD2 aligns across 8 bases. The CDR3 length is 15 residues. Looked up from germline, CDR1 is MNHEY and CDR2 is SMNVEV (reference sequence). Trimming at V came to 6 bases and at J to 2 bases, leaving 7 bases not matched to a gene. The CDR3 coding sequence is TGTGCCAGCAGACCAGCGGGGGTGCCCACAGATACGCAGTATTTT. Translating gives CASRPAGVPTDTQYF.

The rearrangement links TRBV2 to TRBJ1-2; 8 positions agree with TRBD1. The trim removed 5 bases at V and 8 bases at J, leaving 4 bases unmatched. The CDR3 runs 12 residues. Germline V gene lookup returns CDR1 SNHLY and CDR2 FYNNEI. CDR3 region: CASSRQGQGYTF. Written as DNA, the CDR3 is TGTGCCAGCAGTAGACAGGGGCAAGGCTACACCTTC. Variable domain in full (rest from reference TRBV2 and TRBJ1-2): EPEVTQTPSHQVTQMGQEVILRCVPISNHLYFYWYRQILGQKVEFLVSFYNNEISEKSEIFDDQFSVERPDGSNFTLKIRSTKLEDSAMYFCASSRQGQGYTFGSGTRLTVV.

The V and J genes are TRBV6-6 and TRBJ1-5; 8 nucleotides match TRBD1. Germline CDR1 and CDR2: MNHNY and SVGAGI (reference sequence). V dropped 0 bases and J dropped 2; count of bases not matched to a gene: 3. This CDR3 region has 16 residues. CDR3: CASSYSDRAGNQPQHF. CDR3 in DNA: TGTGCCAGCAGTTACTCGGACAGGGCTGGCAATCAGCCCCAGCATTTT.

There are a few counts of this clone. This chain connects TRBV2 to TRBJ2-3; D gene uncertain. The CDR3 consists of 12 residues. Germline CDR1 SNHLY, CDR2 FYNNEI. The V end was cut by 5 bases, the J end by 9 bases, with 12 bases between. The CDR3 coding sequence is TGTGCCAGCAGTCTAACGTCTTACACGCAGTATTTT. Its protein product is CASSLTSYTQYF.

CDR3 in DNA: TGTGCCAGCAGCCCAAAGGAAGGCCTAGCGGGGCGGAATACGCAGTATTTT. This translates into CASSPKEGLAGRNTQYF. The rearrangement joins TRBV5-4 to TRBJ2-3; 9 positions agree with TRBD2. Germline V gene data show CDR1 as SGHNT and CDR2 as YYREEE (reference sequence). This CDR3 is 17 amino acids long. Trimming removed 4 bases from V and 7 bases from J; junction bases left unmatched: 16.

V gene TRBV5-1 combines with J gene TRBJ1-5; 10 bases are shared with TRBD1. The CDR3 sequence is 15 residues long. Trimming took 4 bases from V and 4 from J; bases not matched to a gene: 5. Germline CDR1 and CDR2: SGHRS and YFSETQ. CDR3: CASSPGGQGNQPQHF. CDR3 bases: TGCGCCAGCAGCCCTGGGGGACAGGGGAATCAGCCCCAGCATTTT. The variable domain in full, completed from reference TRBV5-1 and TRBJ1-5, reads KAGVTQTPRYLIKTRGQQVTLSCSPISGHRSVSWYQQTPGQGLQFLFEYFSETQRNKGNFPGRFSGRQFSNSRSEMNVSTLELGDSALYLCASSPGGQGNQPQHFGDGTRLSIL.

This chain links TRBV7-9 with TRBJ2-3, with 7 bases aligning to TRBD2. V dropped 1 base and J dropped 3; count of bases not matched to a gene: 10. Germline V gene data show CDR1 as SEHNR and CDR2 as FQNEAQ (reference sequence). The CDR3 has 17 residues. Here the CDR3 DNA reads TGTGCCAGCAGCTTAGATCGGGTGGCCGGGGGGACAGATACGCAGTATTTT. Translated: CASSLDRVAGGTDTQYF. The full variable domain, completed using reference TRBV7-9 and TRBJ2-3, is DTGVSQNPRHKITKRGQNVTFRCDPISEHNRLYWYRQTLGQGPEFLTYFQNEAQLEKSRLLSDRFSAERPKGSFSTLEIQRTEQGDSAMYLCASSLDRVAGGTDTQYFGPGTRLTVL.

J is TRBJ1-1 and V is TRBV6-5; D unresolved. Germline V gene data show CDR1 as MNHEY and CDR2 as SVGAGI. CDR3 length: 10 residues. V lost 6 bases to trimming and J lost 7 bases, with 6 bases between them. The CDR3 here is CASRGSEAFF. DNA for the CDR3: TGTGCCAGCAGGGGCAGTGAAGCTTTCTTT.

The chain links TRBV11-2 to TRBJ2-1, with 9 bases matching TRBD2. The CDR3 spans 15 residues. Germline V gives CDR1 SGHAT, CDR2 FQNNGV. The V and J ends lost 1 base and 6 bases, in that order; junction bases with no gene match: 4. The CDR3 here is CASSLGLADFNEQFF. In DNA form, the CDR3 reads TGTGCCAGCAGCTTAGGACTAGCGGATTTCAATGAGCAGTTCTTC.

The chain couples TRBV5-1 to TRBJ2-5, with D tentatively TRBD2 (6 bases). V lost 2 bases and J lost 1, with 9 bases in between. CDR1 and CDR2 (germline): SGHRS, YFSETQ. The CDR3 is 14 residues long. CDR3 residues: CASSLAGVQETQYF. As DNA, the CDR3 is TGCGCCAGCAGCTTAGCGGGCGTCCAAGAGACCCAGTACTTC.

The chain is built from TRBV28 and TRBJ2-2, with 9 bases that match TRBD2. The germline CDR1 and CDR2 sequences are MDHEN and SYDVKM. The V gene end was trimmed by 4 bases and the J gene end by 3 bases; junction bases not matched to a gene: 6. CDR3 size: 16 residues. The chain's CDR3 is CASSSPGLADTGELFF. In DNA form, the CDR3 reads TGTGCCAGCAGTTCACCGGGACTAGCTGACACCGGGGAGCTGTTTTTT.

The chain links TRBV4-2 to TRBJ2-3; D is possibly TRBD1 (6 bases). V was pared by 1 base and J by 7 bases, with 18 bases between. This CDR3 comprises 16 residues. Germline loops: CDR1 LGHNA, CDR2 YNFKEQ. CDR3 region: CASSQAISDRRNTQYF. The DNA for the CDR3 is TGTGCCAGCAGCCAAGCTATTTCCGACAGGAGGAATACGCAGTATTTT.

This chain joins TRBV18 and TRBJ1-6; 8 nucleotides align to TRBD1. The CDR3 is made up of 14 amino acids. Germline V gene sequence: CDR1 KGHSH, CDR2 LQKENI. Unmatched junction bases numbered 8, after V lost 6 bases and J lost 10 bases. DNA for the CDR3: TGTGCCAGCTCTTCGGACAGGGAAAACTCACCCCTCCACTTT. It is translated as CASSSDRENSPLHF.

DNA for the CDR3: TGTGCCAGCAGAACTGGGGGCTTTGGCTACACCTTC. It translates to CASRTGGFGYTF. The chain recombines TRBV28 with TRBJ1-2; D is perhaps TRBD1 (6 bases). The germline V gene has CDR1 MDHEN and CDR2 SYDVKM. V dropped 6 bases and J dropped 7 bases, with 12 bases sitting between them. The CDR3 covers 12 residues.

This chain joins TRBV28 and TRBJ1-2; no reliable D call. Germline V gene lookup returns CDR1 MDHEN and CDR2 SYDVKM. The CDR3 runs to 14 residues. Trimming removed 5 bases at V and 8 bases at J, with 18 bases between. CDR3 region: CASSSPGSRSGYTF. CDR3 sequence (DNA): TGTGCCAGCAGTAGTCCCGGGAGCAGGTCCGGCTACACCTTC.

The chain carries TRBV24-1 and TRBJ2-5; 8 nucleotides align to TRBD2. The junction had 7 bases not matched to a gene; V was cut back by 3 bases and J by 5 bases. The length of the CDR3 is 15 residues. In germline, CDR1 is KGHDR, CDR2 SFDVKD. The CDR3 sequence: CATSDVGGRRETQYF. The CDR3 coding sequence is TGTGCCACCAGTGATGTCGGCGGGAGGAGGGAGACCCAGTACTTC.

CDR3 in DNA: TGTGCCAGCAGCCCCCCCGCAAGCGGGCAAGAGACCCAGTACTTC. Translating it yields CASSPPASGQETQYF. V is TRBV7-9 and J is TRBJ2-5, with D possibly being TRBD2 (6 bases). Trimming removed 5 bases at V and 2 bases at J, with 15 bases between. CDR1 and CDR2 from the germline V gene are SEHNR and FQNEAQ (reference sequence). CDR3 length equals 15 residues.

J is TRBJ2-1 and V is TRBV7-3, with TRBD2 matching over 7 bases. V shed 5 bases and J 4 bases; nucleotides not matched to a gene: 8. The CDR3 contains 15 residues. Germline loops: CDR1 SGHTA, CDR2 FQGTGA. The CDR3: CASSPASGLYNEQFF. CDR3 bases: TGTGCCAGCAGCCCTGCTAGCGGACTTTACAATGAGCAGTTCTTC.

The chain is built from TRBV10-3 and TRBJ1-1; 8 bases agree with TRBD1. With 7 bases clipped from V and 0 bases from J, the junction kept 7 bases outside the gene matches. Germline lookup yields CDR1 ENHRY and CDR2 SYGVKD. CDR3 length: 15 residues. CDR3 amino acids: CAINIQGGMNTEAFF. The CDR3 DNA follows: TGTGCCATCAACATACAGGGGGGCATGAACACTGAAGCTTTCTTT.

The chain recombines TRBV5-1 with TRBJ1-5; 9 bases match TRBD1. This CDR3 region has 15 residues. CDR1 SGHRS and CDR2 YFSETQ come from the germline V gene. Trimming took 1 base from V and 5 from J; bases not matched to a gene: 4. The CDR3 coding sequence is TGCGCCAGCAGCTTGTGGGGACAGGGTGATCAGCCCCAGCATTTT. Translating it yields CASSLWGQGDQPQHF.

This rearrangement joins TRBV14 to TRBJ1-1, with 10 nucleotides matching TRBD1. In germline, CDR1 is SGHDN, CDR2 FVKESK. The CDR3 runs 13 residues. Germline trimming cut 0 bases from V and 11 bases from J; bases unmatched to any gene: 3. This CDR3 reads CASSQDGTGVAFF. The DNA for the CDR3 is TGTGCCAGCAGCCAAGACGGGACAGGGGTCGCTTTCTTT.